These T cell receptor beta chains were read from a single sample in a study of blood T cell repertoires in COVID-19. Generated by immunoSEQ multiplex PCR, the TCRdb table keeps only in-frame clones and is missing some. The sample holds hundreds of thousands of clones; roughly 90% are singletons and the top ten take roughly 1.4%. Sequencing was carried out using peripheral blood. Source of these receptors: a woman aged 25-40 years with active or convalescent COVID-19. CDR3s include the opening cysteine and the closing phenylalanine or tryptophan. The order of the fields is J gene, V gene, clone size, CDR3 length, D gene, CDR3 DNA, CDR3 protein. D genes are given only for firm matches. The listing skips clone size in some rows; elsewhere it reads once, few, many or a size class.

>TRBJ2-3|TRBV10-3|once|16|TRBD2
TGTGCCATCAGTGAAAGGGGACTAGCGGAGACAGATACGCAGTATTTT
CAISERGLAETDTQYF
>TRBJ1-2|TRBV19|once|13|-
TGTGCCAGTAGTATGGGGCAGTCCTATGGCTACACCTTC
CASSMGQSYGYTF
>TRBJ2-1|TRBV4-2|-|12|-
TGTGCCAGCAGCCAAGGCGGGATGCCCGGGATCTTC
CASSQGGMPGIF
>TRBJ2-1|TRBV2|-|16|TRBD2
TGTGCCAGCAGTAAAAGACTAGCGGGGGGCCAGGATGAGCAGTTCTTC
CASSKRLAGGQDEQFF
>TRBJ2-1|TRBV7-9|-|14|TRBD1
TGTGCCAGCAGCCCGGACAGGGCCTACAATGAGCAGTTCTTC
CASSPDRAYNEQFF
>TRBJ2-1|TRBV6-5|-|16|TRBD1
TGTGCCAGCAGTTACTCGGACAGGGCCAATCGCAATGAGCAGTTCTTC
CASSYSDRANRNEQFF
>TRBJ1-1|TRBV27|-|14|-
TGTGCCAGCAGTTTATCGACGGGGGGCACTGAAGCTTTCTTT
CASSLSTGGTEAFF
>TRBJ1-2|TRBV19|-|13|TRBD1
TGTGCCAGACACACAGGGGTAGACTATGGCTACACCTTC
CARHTGVDYGYTF
>TRBJ1-2|TRBV6-5|-|14|-
TGTGCCAGCAGAGGGACTGCAGATCGCCGGGGCTACACCTTC
CASRGTADRRGYTF
>TRBJ1-1|TRBV6-5|-|14|-
TGTGCCAGCATGCTGGACGGGGGGCGAACTGAAGCTTTCTTT
CASMLDGGRTEAFF
>TRBJ1-5|TRBV5-6|-|13|TRBD1
TGTGCCAGCAGCCCGACAGGGTTAGGGCCCCAGCATTTT
CASSPTGLGPQHF
>TRBJ2-1|TRBV25-1|-|16|TRBD1
TGTGCCAGCAGTGAGGGGGCAGGGGGCCCCTACAATGAGCAGTTCTTC
CASSEGAGGPYNEQFF
>TRBJ2-7|TRBV10-1|-|11|-
TGCGCCAGGACAACCTCCTACGAGCAGTACTTC
CARTTSYEQYF
>TRBJ1-4|TRBV6-5|-|16|TRBD1
TGTGCCAGCAGTTACCGAACAGGGGAGACTAATGAAAAACTGTTTTTT
CASSYRTGETNEKLFF
>TRBJ1-6|TRBV28|-|15|TRBD1
TGTGCCAGCAGTTTAAGGGGACAGTATAATTCACCCCTCCACTTT
CASSLRGQYNSPLHF
>TRBJ2-5|TRBV5-6|-|14|-
TGTGCCAGCAGCTTGGATGGCAGCCAAGAGACCCAGTACTTC
CASSLDGSQETQYF
>TRBJ2-7|TRBV6-5|-|13|TRBD1
TGTGCCAGCACCTCGACAGGGACATACGAGCAGTACTTC
CASTSTGTYEQYF
>TRBJ1-5|TRBV2|-|15|-
TGTGCCAGCAGTGAAGAGTCAGGGGGCAATCAGCCCCAGCATTTT
CASSEESGGNQPQHF
>TRBJ2-7|TRBV7-6|-|15|-
TGTGCCAGCAGCGACCGGTCGCAGGGCTATTCAGAGCAGTACTTC
CASSDRSQGYSEQYF
>TRBJ1-4|TRBV27|few|17|-
TGTGCCAGCAGTCCCAACAGGGTTGGTTCAACTAATGAAAAACTGTTTTTT
CASSPNRVGSTNEKLFF
>TRBJ1-1|TRBV15|-|14|-
TGTGCCACCAGCAGAGAACTAACAAACACTGAAGCTTTCTTT
CATSRELTNTEAFF
>TRBJ2-2|TRBV4-1|once|18|TRBD2
TGCGCCAGCAGCCAAGAACCGGGACTAGCGGCGAACACCGGGGAGCTGTTTTTT
CASSQEPGLAANTGELFF
>TRBJ2-5|TRBV5-1|-|12|-
TGCGCCAGCAGACAGCAGCAAGAGACCCAGTACTTC
CASRQQQETQYF
>TRBJ2-1|TRBV10-3|-|16|TRBD1
TGTGCCATCAGTGATCCGGACAGGAAGTCCTACAATGAGCAGTTCTTC
CAISDPDRKSYNEQFF
>TRBJ2-6|TRBV3-1/TRBV3-2|-|16|-
TGTGCCAGCAGCCAAGATATCGCGTCTGGGGCCAACGTCCTGACTTTC
CASSQDIASGANVLTF
>TRBJ2-2|TRBV7-2|-|17|TRBD1
TGTGCCAGCAGCTTAGCCGGGACAGGGGTGAATATCGGGGAGCTGTTTTTT
CASSLAGTGVNIGELFF
>TRBJ1-1|TRBV6-4|-|13|-
TGTGCCAGCAGTAACGAGATAAACACTGAAGCTTTCTTT
CASSNEINTEAFF
>TRBJ1-1|TRBV2|-|16|TRBD1
TGTGCCACCCTCAATCCGGGACAGGGGTCGGGAACTGAAGCTTTCTTT
CATLNPGQGSGTEAFF
>TRBJ1-1|TRBV6-1|once|18|-
TGTGCCAGCAGTGAACCCCTAAGATACAGGCTATCGAACACTGAAGCTTTCTTT
CASSEPLRYRLSNTEAFF
>TRBJ1-1|TRBV29-1|-|11|-
TGCAGCTCCTCGCAGGGTGGGGAAGCTTTCTTT
CSSSQGGEAFF
>TRBJ2-5|TRBV18|-|15|TRBD2
TGTGCCAGCTCATCCAGCGAGCGGGAGCAAGAGACCCAGTACTTC
CASSSSEREQETQYF
>TRBJ2-6|TRBV28|-|16|-
TGTGCCAGCAGTGTTGGGGCCGAATCTGGGGCCAACGTCCTGACTTTC
CASSVGAESGANVLTF
>TRBJ2-1|TRBV19|-|15|TRBD2
TGTGCCAGTAGTAGACCGGGACTATGGATCGATGAGCAGTTCTTC
CASSRPGLWIDEQFF
>TRBJ2-7|TRBV5-1|once|15|TRBD1
TGCGCCAGCAGCTTGTACGAGGGGGCGCGGGACGAGCAGTACTTC
CASSLYEGARDEQYF
>TRBJ1-1|TRBV11-2|-|14|-
TGTGCCAGCAGCTCTGGGGGAGGGAACACTGAAGCTTTCTTT
CASSSGGGNTEAFF
>TRBJ1-1|TRBV13|-|15|-
TGTGCCAGCAGTCGAGCAGGGAGGGGAAACACTGAAGCTTTCTTT
CASSRAGRGNTEAFF
>TRBJ2-7|TRBV10-3|-|15|TRBD1
TGTGCCATCAGTGAACCCGGGACAGTTCCCTACGAGCAGTACTTC
CAISEPGTVPYEQYF
>TRBJ2-3|TRBV5-4|-|16|TRBD2
TGTGCCAGCAGCTCAGCAAAGACTAGCGGGACAGATACGCAGTATTTT
CASSSAKTSGTDTQYF
>TRBJ1-1|TRBV6-5|-|14|-
TGTGCCAGCAACGCGGACACCTTGCTCACTGAAGCTTTCTTT
CASNADTLLTEAFF
>TRBJ1-4|TRBV18|once|15|-
TGTGCCAGCTCACCTTATGCAGGGCCTAATGAAAAACTGTTTTTT
CASSPYAGPNEKLFF
>TRBJ2-7|TRBV4-1|-|13|-
TGCGCCAGCAGCCAGCAGGGGGGAGACGAGCAGTACTTC
CASSQQGGDEQYF
>TRBJ2-3|TRBV6-4|-|13|-
TGTGCCAGCAGCAGACAGGGCACAGATACGCAGTATTTT
CASSRQGTDTQYF
>TRBJ1-6|TRBV5-1|once|15|-
TGCGCCAGCAGCTTGGAGGCAGGGGTTAATTCACCCCTCCACTTT
CASSLEAGVNSPLHF
>TRBJ1-1|TRBV10-1|-|15|TRBD1
TGCGCCAGCCGCAGACAGGGCAACATGAACACTGAAGCTTTCTTT
CASRRQGNMNTEAFF
>TRBJ2-2|TRBV4-1|-|19|TRBD2
TGCGCCAGCAGCCAAGTAGGACTAGCGGGGGGGACGAACACCGGGGAGCTGTTTTTT
CASSQVGLAGGTNTGELFF
>TRBJ2-2|TRBV2|few|11|-
TGTGCCAGCACCTATCCCGGGGAGCTGTTTTTT
CASTYPGELFF
>TRBJ2-7|TRBV5-6|-|16|TRBD1
TGTGCCAGCAGACTGGCCCCGGCACAGGGGGCGTACGAGCAGTACTTC
CASRLAPAQGAYEQYF
>TRBJ2-1|TRBV19|-|14|TRBD2
TGTGCCAGCAAAAGACTGGGGGGGAACAATGAGCAGTTCTTC
CASKRLGGNNEQFF
>TRBJ1-1|TRBV5-1|-|16|TRBD1
TGCGCCAGCAGCTTGGGGGACAGGGGGCCAAGGACTGAAGCTTTCTTT
CASSLGDRGPRTEAFF